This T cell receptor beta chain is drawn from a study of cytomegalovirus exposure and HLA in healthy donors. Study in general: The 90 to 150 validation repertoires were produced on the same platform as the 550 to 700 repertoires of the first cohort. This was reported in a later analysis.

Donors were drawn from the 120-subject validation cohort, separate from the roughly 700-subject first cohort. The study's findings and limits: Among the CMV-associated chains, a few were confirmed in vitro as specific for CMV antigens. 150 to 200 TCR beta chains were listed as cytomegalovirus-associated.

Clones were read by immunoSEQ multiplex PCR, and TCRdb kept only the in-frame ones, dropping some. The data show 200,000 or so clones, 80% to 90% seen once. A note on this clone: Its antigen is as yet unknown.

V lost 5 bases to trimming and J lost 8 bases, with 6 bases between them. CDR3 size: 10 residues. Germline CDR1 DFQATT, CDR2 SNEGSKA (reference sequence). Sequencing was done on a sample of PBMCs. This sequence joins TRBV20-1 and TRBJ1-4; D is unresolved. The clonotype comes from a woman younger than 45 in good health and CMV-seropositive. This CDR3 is CSARYEKLFF. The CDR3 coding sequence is TGCAGTGCTCGCTACGAAAAACTGTTTTTT.